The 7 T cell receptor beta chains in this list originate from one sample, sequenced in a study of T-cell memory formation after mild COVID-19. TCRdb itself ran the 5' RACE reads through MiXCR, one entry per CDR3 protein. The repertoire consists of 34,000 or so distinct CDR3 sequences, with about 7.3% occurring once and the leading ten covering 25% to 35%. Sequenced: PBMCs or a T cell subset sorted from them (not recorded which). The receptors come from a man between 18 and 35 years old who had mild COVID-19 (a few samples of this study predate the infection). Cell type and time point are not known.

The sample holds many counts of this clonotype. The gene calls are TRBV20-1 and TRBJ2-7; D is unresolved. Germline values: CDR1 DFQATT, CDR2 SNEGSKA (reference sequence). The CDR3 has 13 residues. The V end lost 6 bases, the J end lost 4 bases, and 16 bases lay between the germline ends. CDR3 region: CSALHPVLYEQYV. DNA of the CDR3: TGCAGTGCCCTCCACCCAGTGCTATACGAGCAGTACGTC.

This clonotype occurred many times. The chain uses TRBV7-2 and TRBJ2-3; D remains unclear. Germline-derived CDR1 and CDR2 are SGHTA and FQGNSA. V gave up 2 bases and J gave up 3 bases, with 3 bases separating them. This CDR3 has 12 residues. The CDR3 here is CASSLMTDTQYF. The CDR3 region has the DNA TGTGCCAGCAGCTTAATGACAGATACGCAGTATTTT.

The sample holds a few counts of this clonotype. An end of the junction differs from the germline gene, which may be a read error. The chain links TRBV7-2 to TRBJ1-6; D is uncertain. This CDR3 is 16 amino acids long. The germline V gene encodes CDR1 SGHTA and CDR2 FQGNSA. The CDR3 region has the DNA TGTGCCAGCAGCTTAGAGAGGGTCCTTAATAACTCACCCCTCCACTTT. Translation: CASSLERVLNNSPLHF.

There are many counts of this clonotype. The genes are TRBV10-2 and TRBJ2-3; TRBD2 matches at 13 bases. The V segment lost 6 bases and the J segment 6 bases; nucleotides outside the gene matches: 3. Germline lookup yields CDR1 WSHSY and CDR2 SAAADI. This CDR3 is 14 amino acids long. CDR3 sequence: CASRLAGGADTQYF. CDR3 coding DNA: TGCGCCAGCAGACTAGCGGGGGGGGCGGATACGCAGTATTTT.

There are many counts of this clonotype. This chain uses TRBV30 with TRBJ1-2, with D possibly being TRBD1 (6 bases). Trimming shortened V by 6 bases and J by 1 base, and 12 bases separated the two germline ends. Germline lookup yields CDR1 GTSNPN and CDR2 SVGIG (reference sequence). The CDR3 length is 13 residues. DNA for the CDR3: TGTGCCTGCAGACAGGCTCTTAACTATGGCTACACCTTC. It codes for CACRQALNYGYTF.

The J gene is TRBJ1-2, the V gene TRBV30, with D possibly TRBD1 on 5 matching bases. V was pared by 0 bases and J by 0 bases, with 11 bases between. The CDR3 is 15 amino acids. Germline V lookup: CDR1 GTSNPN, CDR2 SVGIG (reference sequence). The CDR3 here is CAWSVPGRPNYGYTF. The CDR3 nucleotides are TGTGCCTGGAGTGTGCCAGGGCGGCCTAACTATGGCTACACCTTC.

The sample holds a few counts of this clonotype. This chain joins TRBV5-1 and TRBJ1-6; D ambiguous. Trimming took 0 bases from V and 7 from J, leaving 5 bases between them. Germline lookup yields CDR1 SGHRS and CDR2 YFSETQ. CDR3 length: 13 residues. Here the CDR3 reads CASSLERNSPLHF. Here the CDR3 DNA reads TGCGCCAGCAGCTTGGAACGGAATTCACCCCTCCACTTT.